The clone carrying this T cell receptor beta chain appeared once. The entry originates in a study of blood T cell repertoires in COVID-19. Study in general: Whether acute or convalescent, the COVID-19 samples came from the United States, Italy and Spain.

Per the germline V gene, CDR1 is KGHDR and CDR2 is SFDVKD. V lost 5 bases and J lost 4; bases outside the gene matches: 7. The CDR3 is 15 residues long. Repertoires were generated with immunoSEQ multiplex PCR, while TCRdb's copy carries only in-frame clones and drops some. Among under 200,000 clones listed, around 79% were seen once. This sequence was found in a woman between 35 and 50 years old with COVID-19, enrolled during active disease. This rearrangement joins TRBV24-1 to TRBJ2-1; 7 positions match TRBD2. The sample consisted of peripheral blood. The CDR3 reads CATSGAGDAYNEQFF. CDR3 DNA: TGTGCCACCAGTGGGGCGGGAGACGCATACAATGAGCAGTTCTTC.